Listed here are 9 T cell receptor beta chains from one sample, sequenced in a study of beta chain features in type 1 diabetes (dated by TCRdb to 2016 to 2019). Study-level results and caveats: Type 1 diabetes patients showed a moderate but significant shortening of TCRB CDR3 length in all four CD4+ subsets.

Library method: the immunoSEQ multiplex PCR assay. The entire isolated RNA was reverse transcribed using the High Capacity cDNA Reverse Transcription Kit, and thus expressed TCRB transcripts were sequenced. Not all clones reach the TCRdb copy of this immuneACCESS table, which keeps in-frame sequences only. Checked studies attribute under half of the gap to unresolved V genes and leave the rest unexplained. Present in this sample are some 48,000 clones, approximately 40% of which were seen just once. The ten largest clones add up to approximately 0.13% of the sample. No antigen has been identified for these receptors. Sequencing used stem cell memory CD4+ T cells from blood. Interpreted using the paper, the cell subset or site label stands for: stem cell-like memory CD4+ T cells. Receptors originate from a man aged 30 to 39 with type 1 diabetes.

The chain combines TRBV19 with TRBJ2-1; TRBD2 matches 13 bases. This CDR3 contains 15 residues. Trimming removed 7 bases from V and 4 bases from J; junction bases left unmatched: 4. Germline CDR1 LNHDA, CDR2 SQIVND (reference sequence). The CDR3 reads CASNQLAGGYNEQFF. The CDR3 bases are TGTGCCAGTAACCAACTAGCGGGAGGGTACAATGAGCAGTTCTTC.

CDR3 sequence: CASSTAMAGVYAYF. CDR3 nucleotides: TGCGCCAGCAGCACGGCCATGGCGGGGGTTTACGCGTACTTC. The gene calls are TRBV5-1 and TRBJ2-5, with 7 bases identical to TRBD2. The trim removed 4 bases at V and 13 bases at J, leaving 16 bases unmatched. Germline CDR1 and CDR2: SGHRS and YFSETQ. This CDR3 has 14 amino acids.

The chain recombines TRBV28 with TRBJ2-3; 10 bases fit TRBD2. The CDR3 is 17 residues long. CDR1 and CDR2 (germline): MDHEN, SYDVKM. Germline trimming cut 2 bases from V and 4 bases from J; bases unmatched to any gene: 9. The CDR3 nucleotides are TGTGCCAGCAGTTTAGTGGGACTAGCGCCTTTCTCAGATACGCAGTATTTT. Protein sequence: CASSLVGLAPFSDTQYF.

This clone showed up just a few times. The chain combines TRBV18 with TRBJ2-1; D is unresolved. The CDR3 is made up of 13 amino acids. Trimming pared 3 bases from V and 7 bases from J, leaving 10 bases between. Germline lookup yields CDR1 KGHSH and CDR2 LQKENI. Written as DNA, the CDR3 is TGTGCCAGCTCACCCTCTGAGGAGAATGAGCAGTTCTTC. It codes for CASSPSEENEQFF. The entire variable domain, with the rest obtained from reference TRBV18 and TRBJ2-1, is as follows: NAGVMQNPRHLVRRRGQEARLRCSPMKGHSHVYWYRQLPEEGLKFMVYLQKENIIDESGMPKERFSAEFPKEGPSILRIQQVVRGDSAAYFCASSPSEENEQFFGPGTRLTVL.

V usage is TRBV2 and J usage is TRBJ1-5, with D uncertain. Trimming removed 1 base at V and 7 bases at J, with 11 bases between. Germline CDR1 and CDR2: SNHLY and FYNNEI. CDR3 length equals 14 residues. As DNA, the CDR3 is TGTGCCAGCAGTGAAGGAGTGGAGTGGCAGCCCCAGCATTTT. It specifies CASSEGVEWQPQHF. Combining the CDR3 with reference TRBV2 and TRBJ1-5 gives the whole variable domain EPEVTQTPSHQVTQMGQEVILRCVPISNHLYFYWYRQILGQKVEFLVSFYNNEISEKSEIFDDQFSVERPDGSNFTLKIRSTKLEDSAMYFCASSEGVEWQPQHFGDGTRLSIL.

V and J are TRBV7-3 and TRBJ2-2, with 8 positions matching TRBD1. V shed 5 bases, J shed 2 bases, and the junction held 7 bases outside the gene matches. Germline CDR1 reads SGHTA; CDR2 reads FQGTGA. The CDR3 loop spans 16 amino acids. The CDR3 sequence: CASSPQGALNTGELFF. CDR3 bases: TGTGCCAGCAGCCCGCAGGGGGCACTTAACACCGGGGAGCTGTTTTTT.

CDR3: CASSLKGLANTGELFF. In DNA form, the CDR3 reads TGTGCCAGCAGCTTGAAAGGACTCGCGAACACCGGGGAGCTGTTTTTT. The chain couples TRBV5-5 to TRBJ2-2; TRBD2 is a possible D gene (5 bases). CDR1 and CDR2 (germline): SGHKS, YYEKEE (reference sequence). The CDR3 totals 16 residues. The V end lost 1 base, the J end lost 0 bases, and 10 bases lay between the germline ends.

The chain is built from TRBV7-2 and TRBJ1-2, with 8 bases that match TRBD1. The CDR3 spans 17 residues. V shed 2 bases, J shed 4 bases, and the junction held 12 bases outside the gene matches. Per germline, CDR1 SGHTA and CDR2 FQGNSA. Here the CDR3 reads CASSLSTGGLGAYGYTF. In DNA, the CDR3 is TGTGCCAGCAGCTTATCAACAGGGGGGTTAGGCGCCTATGGCTACACCTTC.

This chain links TRBV7-6 with TRBJ2-6; D is unresolved. The CDR3 runs to 15 residues. In germline, CDR1 is SGHVS, CDR2 FNYEAQ. The ends were cut back, 5 bases at V and 1 base at J, with 9 bases in the middle. The CDR3: CASSVEASGANVLTF. In DNA, the CDR3 is TGTGCCAGCAGCGTCGAGGCGTCTGGGGCCAACGTCCTGACTTTC.